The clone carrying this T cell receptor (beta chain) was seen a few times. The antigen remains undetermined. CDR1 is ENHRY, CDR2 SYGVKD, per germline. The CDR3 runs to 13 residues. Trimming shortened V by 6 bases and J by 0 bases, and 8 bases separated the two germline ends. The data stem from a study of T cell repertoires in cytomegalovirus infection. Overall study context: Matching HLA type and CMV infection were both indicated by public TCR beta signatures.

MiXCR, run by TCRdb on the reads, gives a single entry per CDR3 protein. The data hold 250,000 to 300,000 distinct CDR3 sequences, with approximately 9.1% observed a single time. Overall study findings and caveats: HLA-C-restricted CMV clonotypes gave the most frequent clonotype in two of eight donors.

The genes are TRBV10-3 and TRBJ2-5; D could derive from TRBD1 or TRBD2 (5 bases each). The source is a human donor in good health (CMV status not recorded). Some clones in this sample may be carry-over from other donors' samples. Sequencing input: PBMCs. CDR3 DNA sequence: TGTGCCATCAGACCGGGACACCAAGAGACCCAGTACTTC. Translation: CAIRPGHQETQYF.